This TCR beta chain was profiled in a study of CD4+ T cells in melanoma. The study's findings and limits: Reportedly, melanoma neoantigen-specific CD4+ T cells showed varied differentiation states. A reported correlation linked neoantigen-specific CD4+ T cells to CD8+, macrophage and B cell function.

There are a few counts of this clone. The target antigen is unknown. Method: immunoSEQ multiplex PCR; TCRdb's copy keeps in-frame clones and lacks some. Of roughly 60,000 clones in the sample, over 60% were seen once. The CDR3 length is 13 residues. In germline, CDR1 is SEHNR, CDR2 FQNEAQ (reference sequence). V was trimmed by 4 bases and J by 9 bases, leaving 15 bases between them. The sequence was collected from a human donor with melanoma. The V gene is TRBV7-9, the J gene TRBJ1-1; unclear D gene. The sample taken for sequencing was tumor tissue. CDR3: CASSYTLQGKAFF. In DNA form, the CDR3 reads TGTGCCAGCAGCTATACCCTTCAAGGGAAAGCTTTCTTT.